The clone carrying this TCR beta chain was seen only a few times. Losses at the gene ends were 6 bases for V and 4 bases for J; bases not matched to a gene: 9. Germline-derived CDR1 and CDR2 are SNHLY and FYNNEI. The CDR3 has 15 amino acids. These data are taken from a study of blood T cell repertoires in COVID-19. Turning to the study itself: The study drew acute and convalescent COVID-19 samples from the United States, Italy and Spain.

Cohorts were based on clinical histories the participants reported. Cohort 3 donors were reported recovered after two negative PCRs, clearance, or symptom resolution. Original handling: Estimation of nucleated cell counts relied on the amplification of reference gene primers. Sequenced by immunoSEQ multiplex PCR; TCRdb stores in-frame clones only, minus some. V, J and clone size derive from that table, while D and trimming were established from the DNA sequence. The sample includes some 500,000 clones, 70% to 90% seen only once; the top ten take less than 2%. V gene TRBV2 combines with J gene TRBJ1-5, with TRBD1 matching over 7 bases. Sequencing was performed on PBMCs or T cells enriched from blood (not recorded which). This clonotype was sampled from a woman between 40 and 55 years old who had recovered from COVID-19. The CDR3, as DNA: TGTGCCAGCAGCGACGGGACAGCACCAAATCAGCCCCAGCATTTT. Its protein is CASSDGTAPNQPQHF.